The sequence of this T cell receptor (beta chain) was determined in a study of siplizumab effects on memory and regulatory T cells. Turning to the study itself: With siplizumab at roughly 1 ug/mL or without drug, mixed lymphocyte reactions were set up in pairs.

Only in-frame clones appear in the TCRdb table, and some are missing; sequencing was by immunoSEQ multiplex PCR. This sample has approximately 9,600 clones, with about 47% found just once. General observations from the study: Suppression by proliferating Tregs derived from siplizumab cultures was not verified. Alloreactive CD4+ clones that could be mapped were on average 68.8% Treg-derived with siplizumab, against around 27% in controls. The alloresponse seemed to draw substantially on naive T cells, which appeared more diverse than memory cells.

This clone is medium-sized. The antigen remains unidentified. Looked up from germline, CDR1 is SGHRS and CDR2 is YFSETQ. The V end was cut by 4 bases, the J end by 8 bases, with 15 bases between. CDR3 length: 13 amino acids. Coculturing of the mixed lymphocyte reaction cells was performed at 37°C for more than 5 days. The material sequenced was CFSE-low (dividing) CD8+ T cells sorted from an allogeneic mixed lymphocyte reaction. This clonotype was sampled from a human donor in good health; the cells came from an allogeneic mixed lymphocyte reaction. This chain joins TRBV5-1 and TRBJ1-2; D is possibly TRBD1 (6 bases). DNA of the CDR3: TGCGCCAGCAGCCCATCAGGGGCACAAGGCTACACCTTC. Translating it yields CASSPSGAQGYTF.